This T cell receptor (beta chain) was sequenced for a study of cytomegalovirus exposure and HLA in healthy donors. Study information: A prior analysis found about 110 million unique TCR beta sequences from around 190 million T cells. Findings of the study overall: In a later analysis, TCR beta V- and J-gene trimming was associated with a missense DCLRE1C variant. Common viral pathogens seemed to be connected with several of the most significant clusters, according to a later analysis. The study reported that TCR beta sequences accurately predicted HLA-A and HLA-B alleles in most subjects.

On this clone: Its antigen is undetermined.

PCR was performed using 60 Vbeta and 13 Jbeta primers. Here immunoSEQ multiplex PCR was the method, and the copy in TCRdb shows in-frame clones only, minus some. The data contain approximately 150,000 clones, roughly 80% of them singletons. Per the germline V gene, CDR1 is MNHEY and CDR2 is SVGAGI. J was trimmed by 3 bases and V by 6 bases; bases with no gene match: 3. The CDR3 consists of 14 residues. The sequenced material came from PBMCs. This rearrangement joins TRBV6-5 to TRBJ2-7; TRBD2 matches 12 bases. The TCR sequence derives from a woman aged 50 to 60 in good health and CMV-seronegative. In DNA form, the CDR3 reads TGTGCCAGCAGCAGACTAGCGGGGGACTACGAGCAGTACTTC. This codes for CASSRLAGDYEQYF.